This record concerns one T cell receptor (beta chain) sequence. The assay was immunoSEQ multiplex PCR, and TCRdb's table has in-frame clones only and misses some. In the table there are a few hundred thousand clones, around 90% of which are singletons. This sample is drawn from a study of blood T cell repertoires in COVID-19. The germline gives CDR1 MNHEY, CDR2 SMNVEV (reference sequence). CDR3 length: 16 residues. V lost 3 bases, J lost 6 bases, and 13 bases stayed unmatched. Sequenced material: peripheral blood. V usage is TRBV27 and J usage is TRBJ2-7, with TRBD2 matching 8 bases. The receptor was derived from a man aged 18 to 30 with COVID-19, enrolled during active disease. Here the CDR3 reads CASSFLVAGGRAEQYF. The CDR3 bases are TGTGCCAGCAGTTTTCTGGTGGCGGGGGGCCGCGCCGAGCAGTACTTC.